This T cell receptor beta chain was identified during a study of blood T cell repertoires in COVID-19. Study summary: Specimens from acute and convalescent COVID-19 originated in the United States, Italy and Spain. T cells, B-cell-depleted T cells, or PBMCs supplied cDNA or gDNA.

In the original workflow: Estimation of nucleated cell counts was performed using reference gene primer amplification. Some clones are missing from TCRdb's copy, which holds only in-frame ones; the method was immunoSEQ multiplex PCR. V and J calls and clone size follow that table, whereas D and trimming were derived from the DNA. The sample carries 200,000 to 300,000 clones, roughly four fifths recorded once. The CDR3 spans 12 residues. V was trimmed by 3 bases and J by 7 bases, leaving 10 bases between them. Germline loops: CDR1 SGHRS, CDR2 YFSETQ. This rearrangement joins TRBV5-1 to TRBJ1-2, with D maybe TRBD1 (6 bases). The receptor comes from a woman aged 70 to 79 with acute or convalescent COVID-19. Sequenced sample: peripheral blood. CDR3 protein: CASSYGQLGYTF. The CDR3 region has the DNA TGCGCCAGCAGCTACGGACAGCTTGGCTACACCTTC.